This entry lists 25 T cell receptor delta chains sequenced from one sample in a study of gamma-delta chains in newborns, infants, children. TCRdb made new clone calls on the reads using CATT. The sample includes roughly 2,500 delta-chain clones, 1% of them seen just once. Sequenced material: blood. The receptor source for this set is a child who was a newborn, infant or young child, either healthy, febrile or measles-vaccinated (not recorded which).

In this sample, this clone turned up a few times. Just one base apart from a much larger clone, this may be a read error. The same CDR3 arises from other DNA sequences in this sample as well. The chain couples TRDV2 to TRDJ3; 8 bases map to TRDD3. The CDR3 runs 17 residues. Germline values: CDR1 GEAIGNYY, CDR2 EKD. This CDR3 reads CACDTWGTSWDTRQMFF. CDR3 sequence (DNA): TGCGCCTGTGACACCTGGGGGACCTCCTGGGACACCCGACAGATGTTTTTC.

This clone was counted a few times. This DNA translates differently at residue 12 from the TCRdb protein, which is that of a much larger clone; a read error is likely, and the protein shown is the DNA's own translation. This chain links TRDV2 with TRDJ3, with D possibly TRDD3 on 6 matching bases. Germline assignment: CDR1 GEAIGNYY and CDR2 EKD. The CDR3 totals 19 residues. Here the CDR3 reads CACDTWGSESSRDTRQMFF. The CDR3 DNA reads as TGTGCCTGTGACACCTGGGGATCCGAGAGCTCCAGGGACACCCGACAGATGTTTTTC.

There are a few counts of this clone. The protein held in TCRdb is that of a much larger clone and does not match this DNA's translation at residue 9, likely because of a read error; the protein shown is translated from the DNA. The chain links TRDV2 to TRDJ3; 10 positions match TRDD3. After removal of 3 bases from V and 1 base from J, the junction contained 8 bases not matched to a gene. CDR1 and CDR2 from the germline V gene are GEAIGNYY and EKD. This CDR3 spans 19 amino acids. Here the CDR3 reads CACDATGGCGSWDTRQMFF. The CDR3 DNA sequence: TGTGCCTGTGACGCTACTGGGGGATGCGGGTCCTGGGACACCCGACAGATGTTTTTC.

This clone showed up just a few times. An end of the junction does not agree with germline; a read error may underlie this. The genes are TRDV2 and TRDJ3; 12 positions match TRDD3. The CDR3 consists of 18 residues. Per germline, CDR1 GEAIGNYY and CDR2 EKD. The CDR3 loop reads CACGKILGDTWDTRRMFF. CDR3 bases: TGTGCCTGTGGCAAAATACTGGGGGATACCTGGGACACCCGACGGATGTTTTTC.

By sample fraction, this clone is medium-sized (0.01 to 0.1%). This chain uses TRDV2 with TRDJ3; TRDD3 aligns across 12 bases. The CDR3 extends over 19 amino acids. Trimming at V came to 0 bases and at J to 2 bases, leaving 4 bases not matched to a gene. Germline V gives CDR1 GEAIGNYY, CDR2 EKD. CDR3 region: CACDTLGDTRTWDTRQMFF. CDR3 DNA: TGTGCCTGTGACACCCTGGGGGATACGCGGACCTGGGACACCCGACAGATGTTTTTC.

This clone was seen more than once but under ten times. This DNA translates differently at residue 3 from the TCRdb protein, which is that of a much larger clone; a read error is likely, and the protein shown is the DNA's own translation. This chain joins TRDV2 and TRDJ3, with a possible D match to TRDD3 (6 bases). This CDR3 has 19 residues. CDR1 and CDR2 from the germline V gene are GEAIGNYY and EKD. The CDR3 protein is CARDTGWGPPSWDTRQMFF. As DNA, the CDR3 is TGTGCCCGTGACACCGGATGGGGGCCACCCTCCTGGGACACCCGACAGATGTTTTTC.

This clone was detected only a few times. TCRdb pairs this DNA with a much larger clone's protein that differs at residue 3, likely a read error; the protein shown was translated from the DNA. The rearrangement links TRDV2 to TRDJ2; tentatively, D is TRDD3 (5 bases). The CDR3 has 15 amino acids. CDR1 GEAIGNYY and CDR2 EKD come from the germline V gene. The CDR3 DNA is TGTGCCTATGACCTGGTAGGGGACCGGACAGCACAACTCTTCTTT. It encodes CAYDLVGDRTAQLFF.

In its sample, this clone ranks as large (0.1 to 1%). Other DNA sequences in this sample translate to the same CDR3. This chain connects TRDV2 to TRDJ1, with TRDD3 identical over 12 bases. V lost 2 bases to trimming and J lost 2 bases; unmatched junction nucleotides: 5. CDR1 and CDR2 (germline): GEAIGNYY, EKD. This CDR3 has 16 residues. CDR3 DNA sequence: TGTGCCTGTGACATACTGGGGGATACAGGAACCGATAAACTCATCTTT. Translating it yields CACDILGDTGTDKLIF.

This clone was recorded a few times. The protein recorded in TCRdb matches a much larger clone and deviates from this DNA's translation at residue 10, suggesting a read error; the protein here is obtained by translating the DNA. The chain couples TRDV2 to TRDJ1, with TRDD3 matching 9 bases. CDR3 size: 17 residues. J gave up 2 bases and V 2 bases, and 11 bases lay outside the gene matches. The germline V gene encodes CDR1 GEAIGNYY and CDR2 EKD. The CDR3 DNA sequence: TGTGCCTGTGACAAGAGGGGGATACCCTATCGGACCGATAAACTCATCTTT. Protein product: CACDKRGIPYRTDKLIF.

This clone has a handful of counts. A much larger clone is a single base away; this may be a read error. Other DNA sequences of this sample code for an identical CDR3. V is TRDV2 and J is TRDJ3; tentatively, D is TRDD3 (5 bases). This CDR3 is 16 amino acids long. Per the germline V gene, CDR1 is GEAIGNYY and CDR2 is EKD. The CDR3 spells CACDTVGSWDTRQMFF. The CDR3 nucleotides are TGTGCCTGTGACACCGTCGGGTCCTGGGACACCAGACAGATGTTTTTC.

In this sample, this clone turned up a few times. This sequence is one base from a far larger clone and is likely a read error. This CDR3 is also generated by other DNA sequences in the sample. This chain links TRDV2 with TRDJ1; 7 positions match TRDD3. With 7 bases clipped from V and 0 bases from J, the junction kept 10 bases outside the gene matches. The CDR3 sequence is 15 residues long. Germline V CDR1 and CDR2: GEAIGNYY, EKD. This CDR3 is CACLGLLGDTDKLIF. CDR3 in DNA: TGTGCCTGCCTCGGACTGCTGGGGGACACCGATAAACTCATCTTT.

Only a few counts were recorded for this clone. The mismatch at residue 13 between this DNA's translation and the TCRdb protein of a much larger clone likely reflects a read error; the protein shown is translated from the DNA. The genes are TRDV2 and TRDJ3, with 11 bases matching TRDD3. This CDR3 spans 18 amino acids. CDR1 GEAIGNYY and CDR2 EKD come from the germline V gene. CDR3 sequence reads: CACDKLGGYAWDARQMFF. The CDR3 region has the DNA TGTGCCTGTGACAAGCTTGGGGGATACGCCTGGGACGCCCGACAGATGTTTTTC.

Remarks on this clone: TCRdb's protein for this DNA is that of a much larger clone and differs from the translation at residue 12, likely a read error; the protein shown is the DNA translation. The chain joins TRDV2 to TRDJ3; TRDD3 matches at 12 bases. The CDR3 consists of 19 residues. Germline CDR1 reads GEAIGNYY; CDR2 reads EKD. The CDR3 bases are TGTGCCTGTGACATACTGGGGGATACAAGCTCCCGGGACACCCGACAGATGTTTTTC. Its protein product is CACDILGDTSSRDTRQMFF.

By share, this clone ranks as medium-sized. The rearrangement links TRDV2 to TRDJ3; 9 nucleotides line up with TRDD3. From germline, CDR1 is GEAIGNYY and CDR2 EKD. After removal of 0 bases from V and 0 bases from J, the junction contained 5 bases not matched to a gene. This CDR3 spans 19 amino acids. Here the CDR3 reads CACDTGWGISSWDTRQMFF. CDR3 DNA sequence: TGTGCCTGTGACACCGGCTGGGGGATTAGCTCCTGGGACACCCGACAGATGTTTTTC.

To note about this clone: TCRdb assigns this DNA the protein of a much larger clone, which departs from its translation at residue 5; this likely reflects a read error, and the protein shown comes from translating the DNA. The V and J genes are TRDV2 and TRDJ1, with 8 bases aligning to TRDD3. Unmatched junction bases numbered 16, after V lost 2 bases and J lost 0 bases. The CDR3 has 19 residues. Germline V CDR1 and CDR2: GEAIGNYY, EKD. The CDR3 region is CACDSVGGLGAPYTDKLIF. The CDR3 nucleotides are TGTGCCTGTGACAGCGTAGGGGGACTGGGGGCCCCGTACACCGATAAACTCATCTTT.

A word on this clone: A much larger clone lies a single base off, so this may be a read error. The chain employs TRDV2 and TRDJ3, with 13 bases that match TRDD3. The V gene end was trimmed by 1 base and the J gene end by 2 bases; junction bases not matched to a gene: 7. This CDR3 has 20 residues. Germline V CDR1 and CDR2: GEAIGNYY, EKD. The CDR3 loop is CACDTSLTGGYAWDTRQMFF. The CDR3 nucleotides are TGTGCCTGTGACACGTCCCTTACTGGGGGATACGCCTGGGACACCCGACAGATGTTTTTC.

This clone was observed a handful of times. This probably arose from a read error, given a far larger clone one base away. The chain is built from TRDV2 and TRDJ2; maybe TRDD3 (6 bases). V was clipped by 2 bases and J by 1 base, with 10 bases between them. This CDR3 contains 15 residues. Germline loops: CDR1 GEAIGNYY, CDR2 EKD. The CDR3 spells CACDIPGDLTAQLFF. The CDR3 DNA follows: TGTGCCTGTGACATACCGGGGGATTTGACAGCACAACTCTTCTTT.

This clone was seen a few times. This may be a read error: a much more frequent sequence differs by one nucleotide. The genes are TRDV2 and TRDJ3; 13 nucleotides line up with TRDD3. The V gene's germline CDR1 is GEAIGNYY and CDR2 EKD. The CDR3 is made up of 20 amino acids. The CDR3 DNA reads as TGTGCCTGTGACACCGTACTGGGGGATACGCAGACCTGGGGCACCCGACAGATGTTTTTC. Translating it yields CACDTVLGDTQTWGTRQMFF.

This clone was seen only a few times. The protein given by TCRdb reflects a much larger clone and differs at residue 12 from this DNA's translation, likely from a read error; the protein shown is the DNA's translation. The CDR3 is CACDVLGDTGGEAQLFF. The CDR3, as DNA: TGTGCCTGTGACGTACTGGGGGATACTGGGGGAGAAGCACAACTCTTCTTT. The chain is built from TRDV2 and TRDJ2; 12 bases map to TRDD3. V lost 3 bases to trimming and J lost 7 bases; unmatched junction nucleotides: 11. Germline assignment: CDR1 GEAIGNYY and CDR2 EKD. The CDR3 runs 17 residues.

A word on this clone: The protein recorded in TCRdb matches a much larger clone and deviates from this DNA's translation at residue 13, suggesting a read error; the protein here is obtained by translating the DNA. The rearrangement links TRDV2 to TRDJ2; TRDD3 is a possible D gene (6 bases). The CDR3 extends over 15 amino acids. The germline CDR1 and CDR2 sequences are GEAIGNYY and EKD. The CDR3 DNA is TGTGCCTGTGACCGCCTGGGGACCTCGACAGCACAACCCTTCTTT. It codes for CACDRLGTSTAQPFF.

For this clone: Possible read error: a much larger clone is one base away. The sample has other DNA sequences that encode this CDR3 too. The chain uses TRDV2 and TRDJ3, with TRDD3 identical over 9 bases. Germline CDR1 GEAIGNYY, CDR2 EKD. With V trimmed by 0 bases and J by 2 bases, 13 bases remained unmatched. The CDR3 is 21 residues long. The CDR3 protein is CACDTAVLGDSPTWDTRQMFF. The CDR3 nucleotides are TGTGCCTGTGACACCGCCGTACTGGGGGACAGCCCCACCTGGGACACCCGACAGATGTTTTTC.

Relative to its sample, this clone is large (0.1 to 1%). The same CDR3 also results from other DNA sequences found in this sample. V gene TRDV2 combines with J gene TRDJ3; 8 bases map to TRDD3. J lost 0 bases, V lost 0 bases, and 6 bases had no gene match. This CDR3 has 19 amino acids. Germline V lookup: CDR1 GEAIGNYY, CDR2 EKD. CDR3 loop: CACDTAGGISSWDTRQMFF. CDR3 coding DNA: TGTGCCTGTGACACCGCTGGGGGGATAAGCTCCTGGGACACCCGACAGATGTTTTTC.

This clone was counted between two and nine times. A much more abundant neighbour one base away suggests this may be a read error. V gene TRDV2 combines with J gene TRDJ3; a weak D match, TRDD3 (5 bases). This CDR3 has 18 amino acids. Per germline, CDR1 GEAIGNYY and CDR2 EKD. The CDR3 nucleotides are TGTGCCTGTGACGAGGTTCCCTCGAGCTCCTGGGACACCCGACAGACGTTTTTC. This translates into CACDEVPSSSWDTRQTFF.

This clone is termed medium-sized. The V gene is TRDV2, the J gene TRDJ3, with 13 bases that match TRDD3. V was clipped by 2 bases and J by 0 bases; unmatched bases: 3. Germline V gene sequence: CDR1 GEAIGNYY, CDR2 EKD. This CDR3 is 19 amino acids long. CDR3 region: CACDRTGGYVSWDTRQMFF. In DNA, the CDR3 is TGTGCCTGTGACAGGACTGGGGGATACGTCTCCTGGGACACCCGACAGATGTTTTTC.

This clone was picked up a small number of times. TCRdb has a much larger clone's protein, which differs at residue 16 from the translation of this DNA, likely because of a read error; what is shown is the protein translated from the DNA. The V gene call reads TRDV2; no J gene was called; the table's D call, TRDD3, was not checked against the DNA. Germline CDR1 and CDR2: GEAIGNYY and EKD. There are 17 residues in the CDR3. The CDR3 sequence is CACDDLGDNADTDKLTF. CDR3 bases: TGTGCCTGTGACGATCTGGGGGATAACGCCGACACCGATAAACTCACCTTT.